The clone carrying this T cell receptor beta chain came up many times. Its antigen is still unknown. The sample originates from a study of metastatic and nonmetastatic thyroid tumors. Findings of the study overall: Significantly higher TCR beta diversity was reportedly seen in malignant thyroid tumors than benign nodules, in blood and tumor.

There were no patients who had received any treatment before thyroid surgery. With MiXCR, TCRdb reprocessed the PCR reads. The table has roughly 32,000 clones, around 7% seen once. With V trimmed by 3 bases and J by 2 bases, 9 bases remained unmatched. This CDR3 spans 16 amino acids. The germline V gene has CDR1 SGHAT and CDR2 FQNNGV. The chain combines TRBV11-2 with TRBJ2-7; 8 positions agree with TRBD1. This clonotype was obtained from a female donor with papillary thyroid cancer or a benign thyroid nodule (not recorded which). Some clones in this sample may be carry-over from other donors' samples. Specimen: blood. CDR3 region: CASSFSGTGGAYEQYF. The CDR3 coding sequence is TGTGCCAGCAGCTTTTCCGGGACAGGCGGCGCCTACGAGCAGTACTTC.